This is a list of T cell receptor beta chains from one sample in a study of blood T cell repertoires in COVID-19. Using immunoSEQ multiplex PCR, the repertoire was profiled, and TCRdb retains in-frame clones only, with some absent. This sample has some 120,000 clones, with 79% found just once. Specimen: peripheral blood. Receptor source: a man aged 35 to 55 with active or convalescent COVID-19. CDR3s include the opening cysteine and the closing phenylalanine or tryptophan. The D gene is left open where the match is weak. The listing skips clone size in some rows; elsewhere it reads once, few, many or a size class.

J | D | V | size | DNA | CDR3
TRBJ2-5 | . | TRBV6-5 | . | TGTGCCAGCAGTTACTCGGACTGGGAGACCCAGTACTTC | CASSYSDWETQYF
TRBJ2-5 | TRBD2 | TRBV13 | . | TGTGCCAGCAGCTTAAGAGGTAGCGGGATCCAAGAGACCCAGTACTTC | CASSLRGSGIQETQYF
TRBJ1-6 | TRBD1 | TRBV4-3 | . | TGCGCCAGCAGCCAAGGGGCAGGGGGTAATTCACCCCTCCACTTT | CASSQGAGGNSPLHF
TRBJ2-1 | TRBD2 | TRBV24-1 | . | TGTGCCACCAGTGACCGGGCGGGAGGGTCGAATGAGCAGTTCTTC | CATSDRAGGSNEQFF
TRBJ1-2 | . | TRBV2 | once | TGTGCCAGCAACAGGGTAAACTATGGCTACACCTTC | CASNRVNYGYTF
TRBJ2-6 | . | TRBV19 | . | TGTGCCAGTCTAGTGAGAACTGGGGCCAACGTCCTGACTTTC | CASLVRTGANVLTF
TRBJ2-7 | TRBD1 | TRBV12-5 | . | TGTGCTAGTGGGCTAAAAGGGGGCCACGAGCAGTACTTC | CASGLKGGHEQYF
TRBJ1-1 | . | TRBV5-1 | . | TGCGCCAGCAGCTTTCTAGGACTTAACACTGAAGCTTTCTTT | CASSFLGLNTEAFF
TRBJ1-2 | . | TRBV29-1 | . | TGCAGCGTTAAGGGGCTGGTGCTGACAGACCCCTATGGCTACACCTTC | CSVKGLVLTDPYGYTF
TRBJ2-1 | . | TRBV15 | . | TGTGCCACCAGCAGAATCCAACTCGGGACCTACAATGAGCAGTTCTTC | CATSRIQLGTYNEQFF
TRBJ1-4 | TRBD1 | TRBV29-1 | . | TGCAGCGTCGCAGGGGGGACTAATGAAAAACTGTTTTTT | CSVAGGTNEKLFF
TRBJ1-1 | TRBD1 | TRBV6-5 | . | TGTGCCAGCAGTCCGACAGGGGGCAGGACTGAAGCTTTCTTT | CASSPTGGRTEAFF
TRBJ1-3 | . | TRBV6-5 | . | TGTGCCAGCAGCAACGACAGGTCGGCTGGAAACACCATATATTTT | CASSNDRSAGNTIYF
TRBJ2-7 | . | TRBV9 | . | TGTGCCAGCAGCGCTCCCGCCCAGGGTTACGAGCAGTACTTC | CASSAPAQGYEQYF
TRBJ1-5 | . | TRBV7-2 | . | TGTGCCAGCAGCCTACCAAATCAGCCCCAGCATTTT | CASSLPNQPQHF
TRBJ2-7 | . | TRBV5-1 | . | TGCGCCAGCAGCTTGGGGGGCGGACCCTACGAGCAGTACTTC | CASSLGGGPYEQYF
TRBJ1-4 | TRBD1 | TRBV4-3 | . | TGCGCCAGCAGCCAAGACCGGACAGGGGGCGTCGGTGAAAAACTGTTTTTT | CASSQDRTGGVGEKLFF
TRBJ1-2 | . | TRBV6-5 | . | TGTGCCAGCACCCCTCTCTATGGCTACACCTTC | CASTPLYGYTF
TRBJ1-2 | . | TRBV4-1 | . | TGCGCCAGCAGCCAAGACCGAGTCCAGTCGAGGGGCTACACCTTC | CASSQDRVQSRGYTF
TRBJ1-5 | TRBD1 | TRBV15 | . | TGTGCCATCGGACAGGGTGGCAATCAGCCCCAGCATTTT | CAIGQGGNQPQHF
TRBJ2-1 | . | TRBV24-1 | . | TGTGCCACCAGTGACCCTAGCCGGAGCTCCTACAATGAGCAGTTCTTC | CATSDPSRSSYNEQFF
TRBJ2-1 | . | TRBV11-2 | . | TGTGCCAGCAGCTTAGTCGGAGACAATGAGCAGTTCTTC | CASSLVGDNEQFF
TRBJ1-2 | . | TRBV4-2 | . | TGTGCCAGCAGCCAACCTGGGGACACCTACCGCGGCTACACCTTC | CASSQPGDTYRGYTF
TRBJ1-1 | . | TRBV30 | . | TGTGCCTGGAGTTGGCTCCCCTCGGGTACTGAAGCTTTCTTT | CAWSWLPSGTEAFF
TRBJ1-2 | TRBD1 | TRBV29-1 | . | TGCAGCGTTGATCTAATGGGACAGGGAGATCCTAACTATGGCTACACCTTC | CSVDLMGQGDPNYGYTF
TRBJ2-5 | TRBD1 | TRBV6-1 | many | TGTGCCAGCAGTGAAGAAACAGGGGGCGTGGAGACCCAGTACTTC | CASSEETGGVETQYF
TRBJ1-1 | TRBD1 | TRBV6-5 | . | TGTGCCAGCAGTACGAACAGGGGTCGGACTGAAGCTTTCTTT | CASSTNRGRTEAFF
TRBJ1-3 | . | TRBV19 | few | TGTGCCAGTAGTCCGAACACCAACACCATATATTTT | CASSPNTNTIYF
TRBJ2-5 | TRBD1 | TRBV3-1/TRBV3-2 | . | TGTGCCAGCAGCCGAGGGACAGGGGGGCTCCAAGAGACCCAGTACTTC | CASSRGTGGLQETQYF
TRBJ2-5 | . | TRBV13 | few | TGTGCCAGCAGCCCCGGGGGGCGGGGCCTCCAAGAGACCCAGTACTTC | CASSPGGRGLQETQYF
TRBJ1-1 | TRBD1 | TRBV4-1 | . | TGCGCCAGCAGCCAACCTGACAGGGCGGACACTGAAGCTTTCTTT | CASSQPDRADTEAFF
TRBJ1-2 | . | TRBV7-3 | . | TGTGCCGGGGGGAAAAACTATGGCTACACCTTC | CAGGKNYGYTF
TRBJ2-7 | . | TRBV20-1 | . | TGCAGTGCTAGTGACATCGGTCGTTCCTACGAGCAGTACTTC | CSASDIGRSYEQYF
TRBJ1-2 | . | TRBV6-6 | . | TGTGCCAGCAGTTCCCCAGCGGGGGGCGATGGCTACACCTTC | CASSSPAGGDGYTF
TRBJ1-6 | TRBD1 | TRBV6-5 | few | TGTGCCAGGAGGGGGGGGACAGGGATTTCACCCCTCCACTTT | CARRGGTGISPLHF
TRBJ1-6 | . | TRBV6-1 | once | TGTGCCAGCAGTGATCATGAGTATAATTCACCCCTCCACTTT | CASSDHEYNSPLHF
TRBJ1-1 | . | TRBV19 | few | TGTGCCAGTAGTATCCCCAACAGTAACACTGAAGCTTTCTTT | CASSIPNSNTEAFF
TRBJ2-6 | . | TRBV4-3 | once | TGCGCCAGCAGCCAAGAGTGGGGGCCTGGGGCCAACGTCCTGACTTTC | CASSQEWGPGANVLTF
TRBJ1-4 | . | TRBV5-1 | . | TGCGCCAGCAGCTTAGGGGTTAAGGATGAAAAACTGTTTTTT | CASSLGVKDEKLFF
TRBJ1-1 | . | TRBV19 | . | TGTGCCAGTTCTAGGACAGAGAACACTGAAGCTTTCTTT | CASSRTENTEAFF
TRBJ1-2 | . | TRBV4-3 | . | TGCGCCAGCAGCCAAGGGACGGGGGCTAACTATGGCTACACCTTC | CASSQGTGANYGYTF
TRBJ2-3 | TRBD1 | TRBV7-2 | . | TGTGCCAGCAGCTTAGTAGGGACAGGGGGCAGCACAGATACGCAGTATTTT | CASSLVGTGGSTDTQYF
TRBJ1-2 | . | TRBV5-6 | . | TGTGCCAGCAGCTTGGGGGCCTATGGCTACACCTTC | CASSLGAYGYTF
TRBJ2-7 | TRBD1 | TRBV20-1 | . | TGCAGTGCAAGTCAGGGGGCTCGAAACGAGCAGTACTTC | CSASQGARNEQYF
TRBJ1-2 | . | TRBV5-4 | . | TGTGCCAGCAGCTTGCCCCCCAGCTATGGCTACACCTTC | CASSLPPSYGYTF
TRBJ1-3 | TRBD1 | TRBV25-1 | . | TGTGCCAGCAGTGATAGGACAGGGAGAGAAGGAAACACCATATATTTT | CASSDRTGREGNTIYF
TRBJ2-3 | TRBD2 | TRBV11-3 | . | TGTGCCAGCAGCTTAGGATTAGCGGGATTCGGAGATACGCAGTATTTT | CASSLGLAGFGDTQYF